These 25 T cell receptor beta chains were all obtained from the same sample, sequenced in a study of patients and donors after allogeneic stem cell transplantation. MiXCR, applied by TCRdb to the RT-PCR reads, yields one record per CDR3 protein. The table records roughly 960,000 distinct CDR3 sequences, roughly 18% of them present only once. Sequencing used blood, either unsorted or a sorted T cell fraction (not recorded which). The receptors derive from a human donor who was either an allogeneic HSCT recipient or a stem cell or donor lymphocyte infusion donor (not recorded which). It is not recorded whose cells these are; they may come from a transplant donor.

This clonotype was counted a single time. V usage is TRBV7-2 and J usage is TRBJ2-5, with 9 bases lining up with TRBD2. Germline CDR1 reads SGHTA; CDR2 reads FQGNSA. V dropped 1 base and J dropped 7; count of bases not matched to a gene: 7. The CDR3 has 15 residues. CDR3 in DNA: TGTGCCAGCAGCTTAGATGTTAGCGGGGGATTGACCCAGTACTTC. It codes for CASSLDVSGGLTQYF.

The V gene is TRBV11-2, the J gene TRBJ1-2, with D unclear. The germline CDR1 and CDR2 sequences are SGHAT and FQNNGV. Trimming pared 1 base from V and 8 bases from J, leaving 8 bases between. The CDR3 contains 12 residues. The CDR3 DNA is TGTGCCAGCAGCTTAGTCGTGGACGGCTACACCTTC. Translating gives CASSLVVDGYTF. Full variable domain (missing parts from reference TRBV11-2 and TRBJ1-2): EAGVAQSPRYKIIEKRQSVAFWCNPISGHATLYWYQQILGQGPKLLIQFQNNGVVDDSQLPKDRFSAERLKGVDSTLKIQPAKLEDSAVYLCASSLVVDGYTFGSGTRLTVV.

This clonotype has a handful of counts. The rearrangement joins TRBV3-1 to TRBJ2-5; no definite D call. CDR1 and CDR2 from the germline V gene are LGHDT and YNNKEL (reference sequence). This CDR3 has 13 amino acids. Trimming left V 0 bases short and J 5 bases short, with 7 bases between. This CDR3 reads CASSQDQGETQYF. The CDR3 region has the DNA TGTGCCAGCAGCCAAGATCAAGGCGAGACCCAGTACTTC.

The chain links TRBV24-1 to TRBJ2-3; unclear D gene. Per the germline V gene, CDR1 is KGHDR and CDR2 is SFDVKD. Trimming pared 0 bases from V and 6 bases from J, leaving 9 bases between. CDR3 length equals 14 residues. The CDR3: CATSDLRAADTQYF. CDR3 DNA sequence: TGTGCCACCAGTGATTTGAGGGCAGCCGATACGCAGTATTTT.

The rearrangement uses TRBV20-1 and TRBJ1-1, with D hard to call. This CDR3 is 11 amino acids long. Germline V gene data show CDR1 as DFQATT and CDR2 as SNEGSKA (reference sequence). Deletions cut 4 bases from V and 10 bases from J, with 13 bases between. The CDR3 nucleotides are TGCAGTGCTATTCGGACTGCAGGAGCTTTCTTT. It specifies CSAIRTAGAFF.

This rearrangement joins TRBV9 to TRBJ2-2; a weak D match, TRBD2 (5 bases). V was clipped by 0 bases and J by 3 bases, with 12 bases between them. The germline V gene encodes CDR1 SGDLS and CDR2 YYNGEE. The length of the CDR3 is 16 residues. As DNA, the CDR3 is TGTGCCAGCAGCGTAGCAGCTAGCCGGTACACCGGGGAGCTGTTTTTT. It translates to CASSVAASRYTGELFF.

The V and J genes are TRBV3-1 and TRBJ2-1; 9 nucleotides agree with TRBD2. The CDR3 covers 17 residues. The trim removed 1 base at V and 4 bases at J, leaving 8 bases unmatched. Germline lookup yields CDR1 LGHDT and CDR2 YNNKEL (reference sequence). CDR3 protein: CASSQVRTSAFYNEQFF. CDR3 nucleotide sequence: TGTGCCAGCAGCCAAGTGAGGACTAGCGCATTTTACAATGAGCAGTTCTTC.

The V gene is TRBV6-1, the J gene TRBJ2-7; D remains unclear. In germline, CDR1 is MNHNS, CDR2 SASEGT. The CDR3 is 14 amino acids. The V end lost 6 bases, the J end lost 2 bases, and 14 bases lay between the germline ends. The CDR3 coding sequence is TGTGCCAGCAGACCACGACCCAGTCCCTACGAGCAGTACTTC. Translation: CASRPRPSPYEQYF.

This clonotype showed up just a few times. This chain connects TRBV12-3 or TRBV12-4 to TRBJ1-5; no firm D call. V lost 1 base and J lost 7, with 20 bases in between. This CDR3 is built from 17 residues. CDR3 in DNA: TGTGCCAGCAGTTTAGATTTCGGACCTCAAGCTGAGCAGCCCCAGCATTTT. This sequence encodes CASSLDFGPQAEQPQHF.

This clonotype was detected ten times or more. V usage is TRBV12-3 or TRBV12-4 and J usage is TRBJ2-3; TRBD2 matches 7 bases. This CDR3 comprises 20 residues. V lost 3 bases and J lost 4; bases outside the gene matches: 22. The CDR3 sequence is CASSFYLLTGTTSGADTQYF. The CDR3 DNA reads TGTGCCAGCAGTTTCTATTTACTCACCGGGACTACATCGGGAGCAGATACGCAGTATTTT.

The V and J genes are TRBV20-1 and TRBJ1-3; D gene unclear. Germline values: CDR1 DFQATT, CDR2 SNEGSKA (reference sequence). Trimming shortened V by 6 bases and J by 5 bases, and 8 bases separated the two germline ends. The CDR3 is 11 amino acids. The CDR3 sequence is CSAFLRNTIYF. The CDR3 coding sequence is TGCAGTGCCTTTCTCCGAAACACCATATATTTT.

The gene calls are TRBV5-4 and TRBJ1-3, with a tentative D call TRBD1 (5 bases). The V and J ends lost 0 bases and 0 bases respectively, with 16 bases between them. The CDR3 totals 18 residues. CDR1 is SGHNT and CDR2 is YYREEE in the germline V gene (reference sequence). CDR3 loop: CASSLVGHQGPSGNTIYF. In DNA form, the CDR3 reads TGTGCCAGCAGCTTGGTGGGGCACCAGGGTCCCTCTGGAAACACCATATATTTT. Full variable domain (remainder filled in from reference TRBV5-4 and TRBJ1-3): ETGVTQSPTHLIKTRGQQVTLRCSSQSGHNTVSWYQQALGQGPQFIFQYYREEENGRGNFPPRFSGLQFPNYSSELNVNALELDDSALYLCASSLVGHQGPSGNTIYFGEGSWLTVV.

The V and J genes are TRBV3-1 and TRBJ1-5; D is undetermined. With 0 bases removed from V and 5 bases from J, the gap between germline ends came to 8 bases. This CDR3 region has 14 residues. Germline CDR1 reads LGHDT; CDR2 reads YNNKEL (reference sequence). Written as DNA, the CDR3 is TGTGCCAGCAGCCAAGATATTGGTTATCAGCCCCAGCATTTT. This encodes CASSQDIGYQPQHF.

This clonotype was seen only a few times. The V gene is TRBV20-1, the J gene TRBJ1-2; D might be TRBD1 (5 bases). The ends were cut back, 5 bases at V and 2 bases at J, with 12 bases in the middle. This CDR3 region has 13 residues. From germline, CDR1 is DFQATT and CDR2 SNEGSKA (reference sequence). This CDR3 is CSAYGTGNYGYTF. CDR3 DNA sequence: TGCAGTGCTTATGGGACGGGCAACTATGGCTACACCTTC.

On this clonotype itself: An end of the junction does not agree with germline; a read error may underlie this. The chain combines TRBV29-1 with TRBJ2-3; TRBD2 matches at 10 bases. This CDR3 has 16 residues. Germline lookup yields CDR1 SQVTM and CDR2 ANQGSEA. The CDR3 sequence is CSVEDGSSGGTDTKYF. The CDR3 DNA reads TGCAGCGTTGAAGATGGGTCTAGCGGGGGCACAGATACGAAGTATTTT.

V gene TRBV20-1 combines with J gene TRBJ2-7; TRBD2 aligns across 7 bases. Germline V gives CDR1 DFQATT, CDR2 SNEGSKA (reference sequence). J gave up 2 bases and V 0 bases, and 4 bases lay outside the gene matches. The CDR3 extends over 14 amino acids. Written as DNA, the CDR3 is TGCAGTGCTAGAGATTGGGGGGGACCCTACGAGCAGTACTTC. It specifies CSARDWGGPYEQYF.

In its sample, this clonotype was seen many times. The V gene is TRBV2, the J gene TRBJ1-5; 7 bases align to TRBD1. J lost 0 bases, V lost 4 bases, and 3 bases had no gene match. There are 15 residues in the CDR3. Per germline, CDR1 SNHLY and CDR2 FYNNEI. Here the CDR3 DNA reads TGTGCCAGCAGTGGGGACAGAGATAGCAATCAGCCCCAGCATTTT. Translation gives CASSGDRDSNQPQHF. Combining the CDR3 with reference TRBV2 and TRBJ1-5 gives the whole variable domain EPEVTQTPSHQVTQMGQEVILRCVPISNHLYFYWYRQILGQKVEFLVSFYNNEISEKSEIFDDQFSVERPDGSNFTLKIRSTKLEDSAMYFCASSGDRDSNQPQHFGDGTRLSIL.

This clonotype was recorded a few times. The chain has TRBV29-1 and TRBJ1-2, with D perhaps matching TRBD1 (6 bases). Germline lookup yields CDR1 SQVTM and CDR2 ANQGSEA. The ends were cut back, 3 bases at V and 8 bases at J, with 10 bases in the middle. The CDR3 sequence is 11 residues long. CDR3 in DNA: TGCAGCGTTGACAGGGGCGGGGGCTACACCTTC. Protein product: CSVDRGGGYTF.

The chain joins TRBV7-9 to TRBJ1-1, with D uncertain. Deletions cut 3 bases from V and 0 bases from J, with 14 bases between. The CDR3 contains 16 residues. The germline CDR1 and CDR2 sequences are SEHNR and FQNEAQ (reference sequence). The CDR3 DNA reads as TGTGCCAGCAGCTTGCCGACACGTGAAATGAACACTGAAGCTTTCTTT. This translates into CASSLPTREMNTEAFF.

CDR3 sequence (DNA): TGTGCCACCAGCAGACCTAGCGTATCCTACGAGCAGTACTTC. As protein: CATSRPSVSYEQYF. J is TRBJ2-7 and V is TRBV15; D may be TRBD2 (6 bases). CDR1 is LNHNV and CDR2 is YYDKDF in the germline V gene (reference sequence). The CDR3 runs to 14 residues. Deletions cut 2 bases from V and 1 base from J, with 9 bases between.

This clonotype occurred a few times. This chain connects TRBV19 to TRBJ1-1; 7 nucleotides agree with TRBD1. Germline CDR1 is LNHDA and CDR2 is SQIVND (reference sequence). The CDR3 runs to 15 residues. J lost 6 bases, V lost 5 bases, and 12 bases had no gene match. DNA of the CDR3: TGTGCCAGTAGTTCTCCGGGACAGATCCCTCCTGAAGCTTTCTTT. Translation: CASSSPGQIPPEAFF. Supplemented by reference TRBV19 and TRBJ1-1, the full variable domain reads DGGITQSPKYLFRKEGQNVTLSCEQNLNHDAMYWYRQDPGQGLRLIYYSQIVNDFQKGDIAEGYSVSREKKESFPLTVTSAQKNPTAFYLCASSSPGQIPPEAFFGQGTRLTVV.

This clonotype was picked up a small number of times. The chain carries TRBV6-1 and TRBJ1-1; 7 bases agree with TRBD1. This CDR3 has 13 amino acids. Germline trimming cut 8 bases from V and 3 bases from J; bases unmatched to any gene: 6. Germline loops: CDR1 MNHNS, CDR2 SASEGT. The CDR3 bases are TGTGCCAGCTGTCTTGGACAGGACACTGAAGCTTTCTTT. It is translated as CASCLGQDTEAFF.

This clonotype showed up just a few times. The rearrangement joins TRBV12-3 or TRBV12-4 to TRBJ1-6; D remains unclear. The V end lost 3 bases, the J end lost 5 bases, and 8 bases lay between the germline ends. The CDR3 has 14 amino acids. For the CDR3, the DNA is TGTGCCAGCAGTTTTAGCAGTGATAATTCACCCCTCCACTTT. Translated: CASSFSSDNSPLHF.

This clonotype has only a few counts. V is TRBV12-3 or TRBV12-4 and J is TRBJ2-1, with 16 bases matching TRBD2. The V gene end was trimmed by 6 bases and the J gene end by 4 bases; junction bases not matched to a gene: 15. This CDR3 is 20 amino acids long. DNA of the CDR3: TGTGCCAGCAGGAAATCATCCGGGACTAGCGGGAGGGATAAGTACAATGAGCAGTTCTTC. Its translation: CASRKSSGTSGRDKYNEQFF.

This clonotype was found a few times. The rearrangement links TRBV20-1 to TRBJ1-2; unclear D gene. The CDR3 totals 14 residues. V was trimmed by 1 base and J by 8 bases, leaving 17 bases between them. The germline CDR1 and CDR2 sequences are DFQATT and SNEGSKA (reference sequence). CDR3 region: CSARGGAGVGGYTF. CDR3 nucleotides: TGCAGTGCTAGAGGCGGTGCCGGGGTGGGCGGCTACACCTTC.